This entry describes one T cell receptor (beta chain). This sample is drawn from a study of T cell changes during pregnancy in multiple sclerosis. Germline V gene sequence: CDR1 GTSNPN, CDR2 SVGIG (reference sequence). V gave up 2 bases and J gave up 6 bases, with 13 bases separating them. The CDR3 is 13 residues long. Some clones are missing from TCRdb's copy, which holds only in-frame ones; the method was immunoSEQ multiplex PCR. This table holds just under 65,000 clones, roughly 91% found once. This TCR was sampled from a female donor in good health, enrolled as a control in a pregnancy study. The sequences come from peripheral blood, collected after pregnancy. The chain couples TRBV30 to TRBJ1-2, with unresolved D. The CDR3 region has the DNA TGTGCCTGGAGTCCTGAGGAGGGCCATGGCTACACCTTC. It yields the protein CAWSPEEGHGYTF.